Below, 4 T cell receptor beta chains from the same sample are listed, as sequenced in a study of blood T cell repertoires in COVID-19. TCRdb's copy holds only in-frame clones and misses some; the assay was immunoSEQ multiplex PCR. The sample has roughly 150,000 clones, about 83% seen once. Sequencing used peripheral blood. These receptor sequences come from an elderly woman with acute or convalescent COVID-19.

The chain employs TRBV7-6 and TRBJ2-7, with 11 bases that match TRBD2. This CDR3 contains 15 residues. J gave up 2 bases and V 4 bases, and 4 bases lay outside the gene matches. Germline V lookup: CDR1 SGHVS, CDR2 FNYEAQ. In nucleotides, the CDR3 is TGTGCCAGCAGCTCTCTAGCGGGAGGCCCCTACGAGCAGTACTTC. It is translated as CASSSLAGGPYEQYF.

V usage is TRBV19 and J usage is TRBJ2-2; 7 bases match TRBD1. Germline-derived CDR1 and CDR2 are LNHDA and SQIVND (reference sequence). This CDR3 has 15 amino acids. Trimming at V came to 3 bases and at J to 6 bases, leaving 7 bases not matched to a gene. The CDR3, as DNA: TGTGCCAGTAGTATCTCCGGGACAGCGGCCGGGGAGCTGTTTTTT. Its translation: CASSISGTAAGELFF.

The J gene is TRBJ1-1, the V gene TRBV15; D unclear. Trimming pared 0 bases from V and 0 bases from J, leaving 5 bases between. CDR1 and CDR2 (germline): LNHNV, YYDKDF (reference sequence). This CDR3 is 14 amino acids long. The DNA of the CDR3 is TGTGCCACCAGCAGAGATCTTGTGAACACTGAAGCTTTCTTT. Amino acids: CATSRDLVNTEAFF.

This sequence joins TRBV14 and TRBJ1-1, with 7 bases fitting TRBD1. Germline V gene sequence: CDR1 SGHDN, CDR2 FVKESK. The CDR3 has 13 amino acids. The V gene end was trimmed by 4 bases and the J gene end by 4 bases; junction bases not matched to a gene: 3. The CDR3 bases are TGTGCCAGCAGCCGGGCAGGGGGCACTGAAGCTTTCTTT. Its protein is CASSRAGGTEAFF.